This T cell receptor beta chain was observed in a study of shared clonotypes between healthy human individuals. Study-level points and caveats: The four-donor shared clonotypes exceeded non-shared clonotypes in generation probability, with non-shared ones scoring lower.

TCRdb keeps only in-frame clones here, not all; method: immunoSEQ multiplex PCR. The repertoire holds about 2.4 million clones, with roughly 93% as singletons. There were no recent acute infections or vaccinations among the donors, who were healthy HIV-negative adults. Adult Caucasians living in Nashville, Tennessee made up all of the donors. CD4+ cells were split into CD45RA+ naive and CD45RA-negative memory subsets. This clone was counted between two and nine times. Its antigen is still unknown. Germline V CDR1 and CDR2: GTSNPN, SVGIG (reference sequence). Trimming removed 4 bases from V and 6 bases from J; junction bases left unmatched: 8. CDR3 size: 16 residues.

The chain combines TRBV30 with TRBJ2-2; TRBD2 agrees at 13 bases. The sample consisted of naive CD4+ T cells from PBMCs. The sample's subset: CD45RA+ positively selected. The sequence was collected from a man aged 18 to 29 in good health. Some clones in this sample may be carry-over from other donors' samples. For the CDR3, the DNA is TGTGCCTGGATCCCCAGACTAGCGGGAGGACCCGGGGAGCTGTTTTTT. Its translation is CAWIPRLAGGPGELFF. Full variable domain (remainder filled in from reference TRBV30 and TRBJ2-2): SQTIHQWPATLVQPVGSPLSLECTVEGTSNPNLYWYRQAAGRGLQLLFYSVGIGQISSEVPQNLSASRPQDRQFILSSKKLLLSDSGFYLCAWIPRLAGGPGELFFGEGSRLTVL.